A selection of T cell receptor beta chains follows, all from one sample in a study of shared clonotypes between healthy human individuals. Method: immunoSEQ multiplex PCR; TCRdb's copy keeps in-frame clones and lacks some. The data show 450,000 to 550,000 clones, with 70% to 80% seen just once and approximately 13% held by the top ten. Sequencing was done on a sample of PBMCs. Receptors were obtained from a woman between 40 and 50 years old in good health. Some clones in this sample may be carry-over from other donors' samples. CDR3s include the opening cysteine and the closing phenylalanine or tryptophan. Fields, in order: J gene, V gene, CDR3 protein.

TRBJ1-5 TRBV27 CASSPTYDQPQHF
TRBJ2-1 TRBV2 CASRTSGRGNEQFF
TRBJ1-1 TRBV5-1 CASRQDGRTGTEAFF
TRBJ2-3 TRBV25-1 CASSDPSGRGADTQYF
TRBJ2-1 TRBV19 CASSVRLASVHEQFF
TRBJ2-3 TRBV5-1 CASSSRTSGTTDTQYF
TRBJ2-1 TRBV28 CASSLSGRNYNEQFF
TRBJ2-3 TRBV21-1 CASSKGGGGRAMDTQYF
TRBJ1-1 TRBV11-3 CASSSDKDTEAFF
TRBJ2-6 TRBV25-1 CASSVWGGSGANVLTF
TRBJ2-7 TRBV10-3 CAITRKAGGGDSYEQYF
TRBJ1-5 TRBV7-8 CASSLQRGSNQPQHF
TRBJ2-7 TRBV28 CASRLPGGEQYF
TRBJ2-7 TRBV7-2 CASSLEGANSYEQYF
TRBJ2-3 TRBV2 CASSEGTSGADTQYF
TRBJ1-1 TRBV6-1 CASSEWPGEGGTEAFF
TRBJ2-2 TRBV29-1 CSVRSGSAGTGELFF
TRBJ2-3 TRBV12-5 CASGLVDHTQYF
TRBJ2-7 TRBV6-6 CASSYPGLESSYEQYF
TRBJ2-5 TRBV10-3 CAISERLAGQETQYF
TRBJ2-3 TRBV29-1 CSVVYGLRDTQYF